The 12 T cell receptor beta chains below all came from one sample that was sequenced in a study of cytomegalovirus exposure and HLA in healthy donors. PCR was performed using 60 Vbeta and 13 Jbeta primers. The method was immunoSEQ multiplex PCR; TCRdb's version includes in-frame clones alone and lacks a portion of them. This sample has some 99,000 clones, with roughly 70% found just once. The sample was PBMCs. The origin of the receptors is a woman in her sixties or seventies in good health and CMV-seropositive.

The rearrangement joins TRBV14 to TRBJ1-3; tentative D call: TRBD1 (6 bases). This CDR3 is built from 14 residues. Germline CDR1 SGHDN, CDR2 FVKESK. Trimming shortened V by 5 bases and J by 0 bases, and 8 bases separated the two germline ends. In DNA form, the CDR3 reads TGTGCCAGCAGCTCCAGGGGCTCTGGAAACACCATATATTTT. It codes for CASSSRGSGNTIYF.

This clone has only one observation. The V call is TRBV30, the J call TRBJ1-5, with D perhaps TRBD1 (5 bases). V shed 7 bases and J shed 0 bases, with 19 bases lying between them. This CDR3 comprises 16 residues. Germline V lookup: CDR1 GTSNPN, CDR2 SVGIG (reference sequence). The DNA for the CDR3 is TGTGCCTTGGGGCCGGCCCCTGAGAGTAGCAATCAGCCCCAGCATTTT. It specifies CALGPAPESSNQPQHF. The entire variable domain, with the rest obtained from reference TRBV30 and TRBJ1-5, is as follows: SQTIHQWPATLVQPVGSPLSLECTVEGTSNPNLYWYRQAAGRGLQLLFYSVGIGQISSEVPQNLSASRPQDRQFILSSKKLLLSDSGFYLCALGPAPESSNQPQHFGDGTRLSIL.

This chain links TRBV30 with TRBJ1-1; no definite D call. Germline lookup yields CDR1 GTSNPN and CDR2 SVGIG (reference sequence). CDR3 size: 13 residues. V dropped 2 bases and J dropped 0 bases, with 7 bases sitting between them. The chain's CDR3 is CAWSKEMNTEAFF. The CDR3 coding sequence is TGTGCCTGGAGTAAGGAGATGAACACTGAAGCTTTCTTT.

The genes are TRBV9 and TRBJ2-2; D call uncertain. V was cut by 3 bases and J by 6 bases, with 3 bases left in between. The CDR3 is 11 amino acids. Germline loops: CDR1 SGDLS, CDR2 YYNGEE. CDR3 in amino acids: CASSEPGELFF. The CDR3 DNA is TGTGCCAGCAGCGAGCCCGGGGAGCTGTTTTTT.

V is TRBV13 and J is TRBJ1-1; unclear D gene. CDR3 length equals 14 residues. Trimming stripped 2 bases from V and 6 bases from J, with 13 bases between. Germline V gene lookup returns CDR1 PRHDT and CDR2 FYEKMQ (reference sequence). As DNA, the CDR3 is TGTGCCAGCAGCTTACAGGTTTGGAGGGCTGAAGCTTTCTTT. Amino acids: CASSLQVWRAEAFF.

The chain carries TRBV4-2 and TRBJ2-3; no clear D gene. CDR1 and CDR2 (germline): LGHNA, YNFKEQ. This CDR3 has 13 amino acids. The V end lost 1 base, the J end lost 5 bases, and 7 bases lay between the germline ends. The CDR3 nucleotides are TGTGCCAGCAGCCAAGCTCGAGGAGATACGCAGTATTTT. It yields the protein CASSQARGDTQYF.

The CDR3 nucleotides are TGTGCCAGTAGTATAGAAGCCCGGACAGTCTCGGGGGAAAAACTGTTTTTT. Translated, it gives CASSIEARTVSGEKLFF. This chain uses TRBV19 with TRBJ1-4, with a possible D match to TRBD1 (6 bases). Trimming took 0 bases from V and 8 from J, leaving 19 bases between them. CDR1 is LNHDA and CDR2 is SQIVND in the germline V gene (reference sequence). CDR3 length: 17 amino acids.

The J gene is TRBJ1-6, the V gene TRBV6-1, with a weak D call TRBD1 (6 bases). Trimming pared 3 bases from V and 4 bases from J, leaving 7 bases between. The CDR3 is 14 amino acids. Germline CDR1 MNHNS, CDR2 SASEGT. CDR3 nucleotide sequence: TGTGCCAGCAGTGAGGACAGTTATAATTCACCCCTCCACTTT. It specifies CASSEDSYNSPLHF.

This chain connects TRBV29-1 to TRBJ2-1, with TRBD1 matching 7 bases. CDR1 SQVTM and CDR2 ANQGSEA come from the germline V gene. With V trimmed by 1 base and J by 4 bases, 7 bases remained unmatched. CDR3 length equals 15 residues. DNA for the CDR3: TGCAGCGTTGAAGGAGGACAGGACTTATACAATGAGCAGTTCTTC. The encoded protein is CSVEGGQDLYNEQFF.

J is TRBJ1-2 and V is TRBV6-1; maybe TRBD1 (5 bases). The V end lost 0 bases, the J end lost 4 bases, and 9 bases lay between the germline ends. Germline V lookup: CDR1 MNHNS, CDR2 SASEGT. This CDR3 is built from 14 residues. CDR3 DNA sequence: TGTGCCAGCAGTGAAGCCCAGGGTATCTATGGCTACACCTTC. This encodes CASSEAQGIYGYTF.

This clone was detected a few times. The DNA for the CDR3 is TGTGCCAGCAGTCTATGGACTAGCGGGGAGCTGTTTTTT. Amino acid sequence: CASSLWTSGELFF. V gene TRBV6-5 combines with J gene TRBJ2-2; 7 bases fit TRBD2. This CDR3 spans 13 amino acids. Germline trimming cut 5 bases from V and 7 bases from J; bases unmatched to any gene: 4. Germline V gene lookup returns CDR1 MNHEY and CDR2 SVGAGI.

This chain connects TRBV4-1 to TRBJ1-2, with TRBD1 identical over 10 bases. Germline V gene sequence: CDR1 MGHRA, CDR2 YSYEKL. The CDR3 spans 15 residues. The junction had 6 bases not matched to a gene; V was cut back by 4 bases and J by 4 bases. CDR3 sequence reads: CASSLGTGASYGYTF. In nucleotides, the CDR3 is TGCGCCAGCAGCCTTGGGACAGGGGCATCCTATGGCTACACCTTC.